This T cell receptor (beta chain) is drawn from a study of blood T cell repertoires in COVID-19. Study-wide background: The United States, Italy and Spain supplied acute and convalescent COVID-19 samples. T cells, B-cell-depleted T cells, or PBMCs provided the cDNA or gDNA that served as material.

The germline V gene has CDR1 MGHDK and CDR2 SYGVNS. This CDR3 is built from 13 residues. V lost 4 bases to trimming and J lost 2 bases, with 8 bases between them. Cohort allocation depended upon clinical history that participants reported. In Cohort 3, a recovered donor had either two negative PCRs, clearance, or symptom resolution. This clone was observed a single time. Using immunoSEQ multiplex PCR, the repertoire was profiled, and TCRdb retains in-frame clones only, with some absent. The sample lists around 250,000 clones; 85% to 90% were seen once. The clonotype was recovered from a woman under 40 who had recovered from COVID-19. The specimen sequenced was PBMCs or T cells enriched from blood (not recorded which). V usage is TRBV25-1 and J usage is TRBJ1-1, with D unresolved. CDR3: CASSAGSNTEAFF. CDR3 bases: TGTGCCAGCAGTGCCGGTAGTAACACTGAAGCTTTCTTT.